The 14 T cell receptor beta chains listed next were all sequenced from one sample in a study of Ad26.COV2.S vaccination and SARS-CoV-2 variants. Treatment reported: roughly 18 received Ad26.COV2.S at low or high dose, single or two shots; about 5 received placebo; per-sample allocation not given. Samples were taken on day 63 after the first vaccine or placebo injection. Profiled with immunoSEQ multiplex PCR; TCRdb holds only in-frame clones, not every one. The table lists about 330,000 clones, 85% to 90% of them singletons. Here the sequenced sample was peripheral blood, taken in a trial of Ad26.COV2.S vaccine versus placebo. These receptors came from a person between 18 and 65 years old who received the Ad26.COV2.S COVID-19 vaccine or a placebo.

V and J are TRBV5-1 and TRBJ1-1; D unresolved. The germline V and J ends were trimmed by 2 bases and 4 bases, with 9 bases remaining between them. This CDR3 spans 13 amino acids. Germline V gene lookup returns CDR1 SGHRS and CDR2 YFSETQ. This chain's CDR3 is CASSFLKSTEAFF. The CDR3 DNA reads as TGCGCCAGCAGCTTTTTAAAGAGCACTGAAGCTTTCTTT.

The V call is TRBV6-5, the J call TRBJ2-1; unclear D gene. The CDR3 length is 13 residues. V was pared by 0 bases and J by 8 bases, with 8 bases between. The V gene's germline CDR1 is MNHEY and CDR2 SVGAGI. DNA of the CDR3: TGTGCCAGCAGTTACTCAAGGGCCCATGAGCAGTTCTTC. This sequence encodes CASSYSRAHEQFF.

As DNA, the CDR3 is TGCAGCGTACCCCGGCCCGCCAGGGGGCGAGCAGATACGCAGTATTTT. It yields the protein CSVPRPARGRADTQYF. The rearrangement uses TRBV29-1 and TRBJ2-3; 8 bases line up with TRBD1. The germline gives CDR1 SQVTM, CDR2 ANQGSEA. This CDR3 region has 16 residues. V was pared by 6 bases and J by 4 bases, with 15 bases of the junction left unmatched.

V gene TRBV6-5 combines with J gene TRBJ1-6, with TRBD1 as a possible D gene (5 bases). This CDR3 contains 13 residues. V lost 7 bases to trimming and J lost 6 bases, with 10 bases between them. Germline V CDR1 and CDR2: MNHEY, SVGAGI. The CDR3: CASNSGSNSPLHF. In nucleotides, the CDR3 is TGTGCCAGCAACTCAGGGAGTAATTCACCCCTCCACTTT.

V gene TRBV23-1 combines with J gene TRBJ2-3; D not certain. TRBV23-1 is identified as an open reading frame with a role that is uncertain. CDR3 length: 13 amino acids. V lost 2 bases and J 6 bases, leaving 9 bases between the germline ends. CDR3 residues: CASSQPAVDTQYF. CDR3 in DNA: TGCGCCAGCAGTCAACCCGCTGTGGATACGCAGTATTTT.

This chain links TRBV28 with TRBJ1-1, with 9 bases matching TRBD1. V dropped 6 bases and J dropped 10; count of bases not matched to a gene: 12. Germline CDR1 reads MDHEN; CDR2 reads SYDVKM. CDR3 length: 14 residues. CDR3 DNA: TGTGCCAGCAGGGATCACACAGGGGGCTTCGGAGCTTTCTTT. Translating it yields CASRDHTGGFGAFF.

The chain joins TRBV11-2 to TRBJ2-3, with D tentatively TRBD2 (6 bases). Germline-derived CDR1 and CDR2 are SGHAT and FQNNGV. This CDR3 is 14 amino acids long. Trimming removed 4 bases at V and 2 bases at J, with 10 bases between. This CDR3 is CASSSLAFTDTQYF. CDR3 nucleotide sequence: TGTGCCAGCAGCTCCCTAGCGTTCACAGATACGCAGTATTTT.

V and J are TRBV5-4 and TRBJ2-3, with 9 bases fitting TRBD2. From germline, CDR1 is SGHNT and CDR2 YYREEE (reference sequence). The V segment lost 4 bases and the J segment 1 base; nucleotides outside the gene matches: 4. The CDR3 sequence is 15 residues long. In DNA, the CDR3 is TGTGCCAGCAGCCAGTTAGCGGGGGGCACAGATACGCAGTATTTT. Translating it yields CASSQLAGGTDTQYF.

J is TRBJ2-1 and V is TRBV25-1; 10 bases are shared with TRBD2. Germline loops: CDR1 MGHDK, CDR2 SYGVNS. The CDR3 consists of 17 residues. The junction had 13 bases not matched to a gene; V was cut back by 4 bases and J by 7 bases. CDR3 DNA: TGTGCCAGCAGTGGAGCTAGCGGGGGCCCCCATGGGAATGAGCAGTTCTTC. Protein: CASSGASGGPHGNEQFF.

V usage is TRBV11-3 and J usage is TRBJ2-5, with TRBD2 identical over 10 bases. The CDR3 contains 17 residues. V shed 4 bases and J 5 bases; nucleotides not matched to a gene: 13. Germline assignment: CDR1 SGHNT and CDR2 YENEEA. CDR3 sequence reads: CASSSWLAGVPGETQYF. CDR3 coding DNA: TGTGCCAGCAGCTCGTGGCTAGCGGGAGTCCCCGGGGAGACCCAGTACTTC.

The chain is built from TRBV27 and TRBJ2-3; 14 bases are a match to TRBD2. The trim removed 3 bases at V and 1 base at J, leaving 3 bases unmatched. Looked up from germline, CDR1 is MNHEY and CDR2 is SMNVEV (reference sequence). This CDR3 is 17 amino acids long. This CDR3 reads CASSFGLAGGRTDTQYF. Here the CDR3 DNA reads TGTGCCAGCAGTTTCGGACTAGCGGGAGGCCGCACAGATACGCAGTATTTT.

The rearrangement uses TRBV11-2 and TRBJ2-7; TRBD1 aligns across 7 bases. Losses at the gene ends were 2 bases for V and 5 bases for J; bases not matched to a gene: 15. Germline assignment: CDR1 SGHAT and CDR2 FQNNGV. This CDR3 comprises 17 residues. The CDR3 coding sequence is TGTGCCAGCAGCTTATTGTTCGGGACAGCTACCAACGACGAGCAGTACTTC. This sequence encodes CASSLLFGTATNDEQYF.

J is TRBJ1-2 and V is TRBV29-1; TRBD1 matches at 7 bases. The germline gives CDR1 SQVTM, CDR2 ANQGSEA. The CDR3 length is 13 residues. Losses at the gene ends were 7 bases for V and 4 bases for J; bases not matched to a gene: 9. CDR3 region: CSGTSGGGYGYTF. The CDR3 DNA sequence: TGCAGCGGTACTTCAGGGGGAGGCTATGGCTACACCTTC.

This chain uses TRBV4-3 with TRBJ2-2, with 8 bases aligning to TRBD1. With V trimmed by 2 bases and J by 7 bases, 9 bases remained unmatched. Per germline, CDR1 LGHNA and CDR2 YSLEER. The CDR3 length is 16 residues. The CDR3 is CASSQLGQAGHGELFF. In DNA, the CDR3 is TGCGCCAGCAGCCAACTGGGACAGGCCGGACACGGGGAGCTGTTTTTT.